This T cell receptor beta chain was documented in a study of tumor and adjacent non-tumor tissue in lung cancer. No cell sorting was done before RNA was extracted from the tissue. Germline CDR1 is SGHAT and CDR2 is FQNNGV. The CDR3 covers 14 residues. The V end lost 1 base, the J end lost 5 bases, and 10 bases lay between the germline ends. This clonotype is categorized as medium-sized. TCRbeta libraries were built with three rounds of nested PCR, modified from ARM-PCR. TCRdb passed the multiplex PCR reads through MiXCR, listing each CDR3 protein once. The table lists about 140,000 distinct CDR3 sequences, around 60% of them singletons.

This TCR was sampled from a man in his fifties or sixties with small cell lung cancer. Source material: lung tumor tissue. The J gene is TRBJ2-3, the V gene TRBV11-2; D gene unclear. The DNA of the CDR3 is TGTGCCAGCAGCTTAGGTCCGGGCGGAGATACGCAGTATTTT. It translates to CASSLGPGGDTQYF.